Given below is one TCR beta chain in context. Some clones are missing from TCRdb's copy, which holds only in-frame ones; the method was immunoSEQ multiplex PCR. Of approximately 63,000 clones listed, roughly 91% are singletons. This entry belongs to a study of T cell changes during pregnancy in multiple sclerosis. The CDR3 is 13 amino acids. V was pared by 9 bases and J by 8 bases, with 6 bases of the junction left unmatched. The germline CDR1 and CDR2 sequences are SNHLY and FYNNEI. The specimen comprised peripheral blood, sampled after pregnancy. The chain uses TRBV2 and TRBJ2-1; 11 bases are a match to TRBD2. The clonotype was recovered from a female donor in good health, enrolled as a control in a pregnancy study. DNA of the CDR3: TGTGCCAGTTCTAGCGGGGGGCGGGATGAGCAGTTCTTC. As protein: CASSSGGRDEQFF. Together with reference TRBV2 and TRBJ2-1, the CDR3 gives the full variable domain: EPEVTQTPSHQVTQMGQEVILRCVPISNHLYFYWYRQILGQKVEFLVSFYNNEISEKSEIFDDQFSVERPDGSNFTLKIRSTKLEDSAMYFCASSSGGRDEQFFGPGTRLTVL.